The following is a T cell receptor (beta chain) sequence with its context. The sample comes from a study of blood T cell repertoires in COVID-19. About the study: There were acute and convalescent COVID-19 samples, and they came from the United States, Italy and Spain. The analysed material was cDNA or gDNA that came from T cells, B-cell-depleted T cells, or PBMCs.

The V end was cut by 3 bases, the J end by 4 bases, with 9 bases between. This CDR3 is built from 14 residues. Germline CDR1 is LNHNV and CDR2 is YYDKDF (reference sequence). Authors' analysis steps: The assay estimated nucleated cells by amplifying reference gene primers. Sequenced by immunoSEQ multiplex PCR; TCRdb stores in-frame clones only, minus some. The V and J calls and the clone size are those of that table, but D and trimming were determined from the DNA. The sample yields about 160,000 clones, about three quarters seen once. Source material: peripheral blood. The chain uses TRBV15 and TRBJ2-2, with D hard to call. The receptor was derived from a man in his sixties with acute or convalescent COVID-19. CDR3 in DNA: TGTGCCACCAGCAGGGCGCCAGGCACCGGGGAGCTGTTTTTT. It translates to CATSRAPGTGELFF.